These 31 T cell receptor beta chains came from one sample sequenced in a study of cytomegalovirus exposure and HLA in healthy donors. With 60 Vbeta and 13 Jbeta primers, the PCR was carried out. The assay was immunoSEQ multiplex PCR, and TCRdb's table has in-frame clones only and misses some. Of 150,000 to 250,000 clones detected, over 75% appear once; the ten largest clones hold about 2%. Sequencing input: PBMCs. Receptors originate from a woman between 45 and 65 years old in good health and CMV-seronegative.

V and J are TRBV25-1 and TRBJ1-1; TRBD1 matches at 11 bases. This CDR3 spans 13 amino acids. V shed 2 bases, J shed 8 bases, and the junction held 1 base outside the gene matches. Germline V gives CDR1 MGHDK, CDR2 SYGVNS. This CDR3 reads CASSERTGGEAFF. CDR3 DNA sequence: TGTGCCAGCAGTGAACGGACAGGGGGCGAAGCTTTCTTT. The whole variable domain, remainder taken from reference TRBV25-1 and TRBJ1-1, is EADIYQTPRYLVIGTGKKITLECSQTMGHDKMYWYQQDPGMELHLIHYSYGVNSTEKGDLSSESTVSRIRTEHFPLTLESARPSHTSQYLCASSERTGGEAFFGQGTRLTVV.

This chain links TRBV5-1 with TRBJ1-1; 7 nucleotides align to TRBD1. The CDR3 totals 15 residues. Trimming took 3 bases from V and 0 from J; bases not matched to a gene: 5. Germline V lookup: CDR1 SGHRS, CDR2 YFSETQ. The CDR3 DNA sequence: TGCGCCAGCAGCTCGAACAGGGGAATGAACACTGAAGCTTTCTTT. Encoded protein: CASSSNRGMNTEAFF.

Here the CDR3 reads CASSYSGRTNEQYF. For the CDR3, the DNA is TGTGCCAGCAGTTACTCCGGCCGGACTAACGAGCAGTACTTC. The V and J genes are TRBV6-6 and TRBJ2-7; D perhaps matches TRBD2 (6 bases). V was cut by 0 bases and J by 5 bases, with 11 bases left in between. In germline, CDR1 is MNHNY, CDR2 SVGAGI (reference sequence). The CDR3 totals 14 residues.

This rearrangement joins TRBV19 to TRBJ2-7, with TRBD1 as a possible D gene (6 bases). Trimming pared 5 bases from V and 2 bases from J, leaving 13 bases between. In germline, CDR1 is LNHDA, CDR2 SQIVND (reference sequence). The CDR3 runs 14 residues. The CDR3 loop reads CASSEQGAPYEQYF. In nucleotides, the CDR3 is TGTGCCAGTAGTGAACAGGGTGCACCCTACGAGCAGTACTTC.

As regards this clone: Other DNA sequences in this specimen translate into the identical CDR3. The chain is built from TRBV27 and TRBJ1-1; D not resolved. CDR3 size: 13 residues. CDR1 MNHEY and CDR2 SMNVEV come from the germline V gene (reference sequence). Trimming shortened V by 2 bases and J by 2 bases, and 6 bases separated the two germline ends. In nucleotides, the CDR3 is TGTGCCAGCAGTTTACGGGGAAACACTGAAGCTTTCTTT. Translated, it gives CASSLRGNTEAFF.

The rearrangement links TRBV21-1 to TRBJ1-5; the D segment call TRBD1 is taken from the table without a DNA check. TRBV21-1 counts as a pseudogene. The CDR3 consists of 16 residues. This CDR3 is CASSNPRQGLYQPQHF. Here the CDR3 DNA reads TGTGCCAGCAGCAACCCTCGACAGGGACTCTATCAGCCCCAGCATTTT.

This clone was recorded once. The chain couples TRBV5-1 to TRBJ2-5; D might be TRBD1 (6 bases). Per the germline V gene, CDR1 is SGHRS and CDR2 is YFSETQ. The CDR3 is 14 amino acids. V lost 3 bases, J lost 0 bases, and 9 bases lay in between. The CDR3 coding sequence is TGCGCCAGCAGCTGGACAGATAACCAAGAGACCCAGTACTTC. It codes for CASSWTDNQETQYF.

The CDR3 reads CSVEGTGVNTIYF. DNA of the CDR3: TGCAGCGTTGAGGGGACTGGGGTTAACACCATATATTTT. The rearrangement joins TRBV29-1 to TRBJ1-3; tentative D call: TRBD1 (5 bases). Deletions cut 3 bases from V and 7 bases from J, with 13 bases between. Germline loops: CDR1 SQVTM, CDR2 ANQGSEA. This CDR3 region has 13 residues.

This clone was detected only once. This rearrangement joins TRBV5-4 to TRBJ2-1; 9 bases are shared with TRBD2. CDR1 and CDR2 (germline): SGHNT, YYREEE (reference sequence). The ends lost 3 bases at V and 2 bases at J; junction bases unmatched: 12. This CDR3 has 18 amino acids. The DNA of the CDR3 is TGTGCCAGCAGCTATCAGGGGTGGCGGGAGGGCCCCTACAATGAGCAGTTCTTC. This translates into CASSYQGWREGPYNEQFF.

This chain joins TRBV6-1 and TRBJ2-1; 8 bases match TRBD1. Germline V lookup: CDR1 MNHNS, CDR2 SASEGT. The V segment lost 7 bases and the J segment 6 bases; nucleotides outside the gene matches: 8. This CDR3 region has 14 residues. Here the CDR3 reads CASIIGQGSNEQFF. The CDR3 DNA reads as TGTGCCAGCATTATAGGACAGGGAAGCAATGAGCAGTTCTTC.

This clone showed up just once. CDR3: CASSLARGASNYGYTF. CDR3 bases: TGTGCCAGCAGCTTGGCCAGAGGAGCCTCTAACTATGGCTACACCTTC. This chain uses TRBV5-6 with TRBJ1-2; no reliable D call. Trimming removed 0 bases at V and 0 bases at J, with 12 bases between. CDR1 SGHDT and CDR2 YYEEEE come from the germline V gene. CDR3 length equals 16 residues.

This clone was seen only a few times. The same CDR3 also results from other DNA sequences found in this sample. The gene calls are TRBV7-7 and TRBJ2-5; 10 nucleotides match TRBD2. Germline CDR1 and CDR2: SSHAT and FNYEAQ (reference sequence). This CDR3 region has 17 residues. The V segment lost 1 base and the J segment 5 bases; nucleotides outside the gene matches: 10. The CDR3 DNA sequence: TGTGCCAGCAGCTTAGGAGGCCTAGCGGGAGTGGGGGAGACCCAGTACTTC. Residues: CASSLGGLAGVGETQYF.

The chain is built from TRBV28 and TRBJ2-6; TRBD1 matches 10 bases. The CDR3 spans 19 residues. With 9 bases clipped from V and 1 base from J, the junction kept 15 bases outside the gene matches. In germline, CDR1 is MDHEN, CDR2 SYDVKM. The CDR3 sequence is CARRLREGQGLSGANVLTF. The CDR3, as DNA: TGTGCCAGACGCCTTAGGGAGGGACAGGGGCTATCTGGGGCCAACGTCCTGACTTTC.

The rearrangement joins TRBV28 to TRBJ1-2; no reliable D call. Deletions cut 6 bases from V and 7 bases from J, with 15 bases between. The CDR3 is 13 amino acids. Germline loops: CDR1 MDHEN, CDR2 SYDVKM. The CDR3 region is CASSQVTLSGYTF. CDR3 nucleotides: TGTGCCAGCAGCCAGGTGACACTCTCTGGCTACACCTTC.

The genes are TRBV5-4 and TRBJ1-2; the D is unclear. V lost 0 bases and J 0 bases, leaving 6 bases between the germline ends. This CDR3 contains 14 residues. Germline-derived CDR1 and CDR2 are SGHNT and YYREEE (reference sequence). The CDR3 here is CASSLGQANYGYTF. The CDR3 nucleotides are TGTGCCAGCAGCTTGGGGCAAGCTAACTATGGCTACACCTTC.

This clone was observed a single time. The chain uses TRBV4-3 and TRBJ1-3; maybe TRBD1 (5 bases). V was shortened by 1 base and J by 0 bases, with 10 bases between the two germline ends. CDR3 length equals 16 residues. The V gene's germline CDR1 is LGHNA and CDR2 YSLEER. The CDR3 nucleotides are TGCGCCAGCAGCCAAGCGGGGGGGGGCTCTGGAAACACCATATATTTT. It codes for CASSQAGGGSGNTIYF.

The chain links TRBV5-4 to TRBJ1-2, with 7 bases matching TRBD1. After removal of 4 bases from V and 8 bases from J, the junction contained 11 bases not matched to a gene. This CDR3 is built from 14 residues. From germline, CDR1 is SGHNT and CDR2 YYREEE (reference sequence). In DNA form, the CDR3 reads TGTGCCAGCAGCCATGAGACAGGGAGGACAGGCTACACCTTC. Residues: CASSHETGRTGYTF.

The chain recombines TRBV15 with TRBJ2-1; D may be TRBD1 (6 bases). V lost 3 bases to trimming and J lost 4 bases, with 10 bases between them. CDR1 LNHNV and CDR2 YYDKDF come from the germline V gene (reference sequence). The CDR3 contains 14 residues. The CDR3 loop reads CATSSGGQYNEQFF. The CDR3 DNA follows: TGTGCCACCAGCAGTGGGGGCCAGTACAATGAGCAGTTCTTC.

This sequence joins TRBV10-3 and TRBJ2-5, with 13 nucleotides matching TRBD2. V lost 4 bases, J lost 5 bases, and 10 bases stayed unmatched. Germline V lookup: CDR1 ENHRY, CDR2 SYGVKD. The CDR3 loop spans 17 amino acids. CDR3 residues: CAISANPLAGGRETQYF. The CDR3 DNA reads TGTGCCATCAGTGCAAATCCACTAGCGGGAGGGCGGGAGACCCAGTACTTC.

The chain uses TRBV7-9 and TRBJ1-1, with a tentative D call TRBD1 (5 bases). Germline CDR1 is SEHNR and CDR2 is FQNEAQ (reference sequence). The length of the CDR3 is 16 residues. V was trimmed by 5 bases and J by 1 base, leaving 17 bases between them. CDR3 bases: TGTGCCAGCAGCCAGTGGGGGAAGGGAGGGAACACTGAAGCTTTCTTT. This translates into CASSQWGKGGNTEAFF.

The chain is built from TRBV6-4 and TRBJ2-3; 10 nucleotides match TRBD2. This CDR3 is built from 18 residues. The germline gives CDR1 MRHNA, CDR2 SNTAGT. Trimming took 3 bases from V and 3 from J; bases not matched to a gene: 12. CDR3 sequence (DNA): TGTGCCAGCAGTGAGCGGACTTCGGCTAGCGGGAGTACAGATACGCAGTATTTT. This sequence encodes CASSERTSASGSTDTQYF.

The CDR3 DNA follows: TGTGCCAGTAGTAGGAATGGAGGAGGAAACACTGAAGCTTTCTTT. Amino acid sequence: CASSRNGGGNTEAFF. The chain is built from TRBV19 and TRBJ1-1, with D uncertain. V lost 4 bases, J lost 2 bases, and 14 bases lay in between. CDR3 length: 15 amino acids. Germline loops: CDR1 LNHDA, CDR2 SQIVND (reference sequence).

This clone was seen a single time. V and J are TRBV15 and TRBJ1-2, with TRBD1 matching over 8 bases. Looked up from germline, CDR1 is LNHNV and CDR2 is YYDKDF (reference sequence). The V and J ends lost 0 bases and 3 bases, in that order; junction bases with no gene match: 3. This CDR3 contains 15 residues. CDR3 residues: CATSRDKDRDYGYTF. In DNA, the CDR3 is TGTGCCACCAGCAGAGATAAGGACAGGGACTATGGCTACACCTTC.

The V gene is TRBV4-3, the J gene TRBJ2-1; 12 nucleotides line up with TRBD1. Germline trimming cut 2 bases from V and 9 bases from J; bases unmatched to any gene: 14. The CDR3 is 18 amino acids. CDR1 LGHNA and CDR2 YSLEER come from the germline V gene. The CDR3 bases are TGCGCCAGCAGCCAAACCGCCGGGACAGGGGGCCGGGATGGTGAGCAGTTCTTC. It encodes CASSQTAGTGGRDGEQFF.

A word on this clone: A read error may account for a junction end that differs from germline. The rearrangement uses TRBV9 and TRBJ2-7; weak D call: TRBD1 (5 bases). This CDR3 comprises 13 residues. CDR1 SGDLS and CDR2 YYNGEE come from the germline V gene. DNA of the CDR3: TGTGCCAGCAGCGTAGCGGACAACTACGAGCAGTGCTTC. This translates into CASSVADNYEQCF. The full variable domain, completed using reference TRBV9 and TRBJ2-7, is DSGVTQTPKHLITATGQRVTLRCSPRSGDLSVYWYQQSLDQGLQFLIQYYNGEERAKGNILERFSAQQFPDLHSELNLSSLELGDSALYFCASSVADNYEQCFGPGTRLTVT.

Details on this clone: At the DNA level, this CDR3 is encoded by other sequences in the same sample as well. The rearrangement joins TRBV18 to TRBJ1-4; the match to TRBD1 covers 9 bases. The CDR3 covers 14 residues. Germline assignment: CDR1 KGHSH and CDR2 LQKENI. V dropped 6 bases and J dropped 5; count of bases not matched to a gene: 4. This CDR3 reads CASSPGTGNEKLFF. For the CDR3, the DNA is TGTGCCAGCTCTCCCGGGACAGGGAATGAAAAACTGTTTTTT.

The chain links TRBV5-1 to TRBJ2-1, with TRBD1 identical over 9 bases. V lost 4 bases, J lost 5 bases, and 4 bases stayed unmatched. CDR3 size: 14 residues. The germline gives CDR1 SGHRS, CDR2 YFSETQ. Here the CDR3 reads CASSRGTGNNEQFF. In nucleotides, the CDR3 is TGCGCCAGCAGCCGCGGGACAGGGAACAATGAGCAGTTCTTC.

The rearrangement uses TRBV15 and TRBJ1-5, with D tentatively TRBD1 (6 bases). This CDR3 is 16 amino acids long. In germline, CDR1 is LNHNV, CDR2 YYDKDF (reference sequence). Trimming took off 3 bases at V and 4 bases at J, with 16 bases between the two ends. This chain's CDR3 is CATSRALQGRNQPQHF. The CDR3 DNA sequence: TGTGCCACCAGCAGGGCCTTACAGGGAAGGAATCAGCCCCAGCATTTT.

This clone was observed a single time. J is TRBJ2-7 and V is TRBV10-2, with TRBD2 matching 11 bases. CDR1 is WSHSY and CDR2 is SAAADI in the germline V gene. This CDR3 has 14 residues. J lost 3 bases, V lost 6 bases, and 4 bases had no gene match. CDR3 sequence: CASRTSGTFYEQYF. The DNA for the CDR3 is TGCGCCAGCAGGACTAGCGGGACATTCTACGAGCAGTACTTC.

The chain is built from TRBV7-6 and TRBJ2-1; weak D call: TRBD2 (7 bases). CDR1 and CDR2 (germline): SGHVS, FNYEAQ. The CDR3 is made up of 17 amino acids. The V and J ends lost 1 base and 3 bases respectively, with 16 bases between them. The CDR3 sequence is CASSLGGGDPRYNEQFF. The CDR3 DNA reads as TGTGCCAGCAGCTTAGGAGGGGGGGACCCCCGCTACAATGAGCAGTTCTTC.

The rearrangement joins TRBV5-4 to TRBJ1-2; 12 bases match TRBD1. This CDR3 spans 16 amino acids. Trimming at V came to 4 bases and at J to 4 bases, leaving 8 bases not matched to a gene. Germline-derived CDR1 and CDR2 are SGHNT and YYREEE (reference sequence). This CDR3 reads CASSASGTGGLYGYTF. CDR3 in DNA: TGTGCCAGCAGCGCTTCCGGGACAGGGGGCCTCTATGGCTACACCTTC.